This T cell receptor beta chain was documented in a study of T cell responses to AZD1222 COVID-19 vaccine. Profiling relied on immunoSEQ multiplex PCR, and the TCRdb table lists in-frame clones only, not all of them. This sample has approximately 160,000 clones, with approximately 90% found just once. V shed 3 bases and J 3 bases; nucleotides not matched to a gene: 5. Germline V gene data show CDR1 as LGHNA and CDR2 as YNFKEQ. This CDR3 contains 15 residues. This clone came up once. This clonotype was sampled from an adult in good health. V and J are TRBV4-2 and TRBJ2-1, with TRBD2 matching over 7 bases. The source was peripheral blood, collected on day 0 of AZD1222 vaccination. The CDR3 loop is CASSHPTSYYNEQFF. CDR3 nucleotides: TGTGCCAGCAGCCACCCGACTAGCTACTACAATGAGCAGTTCTTC.